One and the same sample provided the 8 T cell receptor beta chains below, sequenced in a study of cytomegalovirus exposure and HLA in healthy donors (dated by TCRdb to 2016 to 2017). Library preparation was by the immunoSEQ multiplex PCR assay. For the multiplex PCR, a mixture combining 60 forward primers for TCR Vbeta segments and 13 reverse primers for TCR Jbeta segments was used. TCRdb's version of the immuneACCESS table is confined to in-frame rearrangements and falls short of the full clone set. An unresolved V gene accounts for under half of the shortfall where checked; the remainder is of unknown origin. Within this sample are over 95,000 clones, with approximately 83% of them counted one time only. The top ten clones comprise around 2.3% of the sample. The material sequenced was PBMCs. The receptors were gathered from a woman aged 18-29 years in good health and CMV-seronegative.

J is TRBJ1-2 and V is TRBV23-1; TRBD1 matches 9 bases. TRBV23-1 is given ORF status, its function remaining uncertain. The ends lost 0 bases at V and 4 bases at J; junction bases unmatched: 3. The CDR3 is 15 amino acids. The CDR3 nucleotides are TGCGCCAGCAGTCAATCGAAGGACAGGGGCTATGGCTACACCTTC. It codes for CASSQSKDRGYGYTF.

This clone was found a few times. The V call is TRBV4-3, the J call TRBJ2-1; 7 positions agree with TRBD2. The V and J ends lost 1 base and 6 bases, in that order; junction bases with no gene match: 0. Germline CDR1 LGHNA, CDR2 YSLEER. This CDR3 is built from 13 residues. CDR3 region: CASSQGEGNEQFF. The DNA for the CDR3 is TGCGCCAGCAGCCAAGGGGAGGGCAATGAGCAGTTCTTC.

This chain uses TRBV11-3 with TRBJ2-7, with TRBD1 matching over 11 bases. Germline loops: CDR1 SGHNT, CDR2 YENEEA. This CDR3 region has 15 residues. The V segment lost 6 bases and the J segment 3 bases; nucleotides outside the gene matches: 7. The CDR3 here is CASRFGTGGGYEQYF. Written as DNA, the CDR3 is TGTGCCAGCAGATTCGGGACAGGGGGGGGCTACGAGCAGTACTTC.

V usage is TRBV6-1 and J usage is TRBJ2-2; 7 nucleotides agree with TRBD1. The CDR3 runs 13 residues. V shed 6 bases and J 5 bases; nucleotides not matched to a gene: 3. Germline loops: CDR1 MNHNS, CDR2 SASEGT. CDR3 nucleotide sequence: TGTGCCAGCAGGTCAGGGGGAACCGGGGAGCTGTTTTTT. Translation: CASRSGGTGELFF.

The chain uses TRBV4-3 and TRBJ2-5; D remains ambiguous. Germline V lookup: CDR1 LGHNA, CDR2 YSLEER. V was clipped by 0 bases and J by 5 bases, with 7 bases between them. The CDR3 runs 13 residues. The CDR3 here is CASSQDLPETQYF. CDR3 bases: TGCGCCAGCAGCCAAGATCTCCCCGAGACCCAGTACTTC.

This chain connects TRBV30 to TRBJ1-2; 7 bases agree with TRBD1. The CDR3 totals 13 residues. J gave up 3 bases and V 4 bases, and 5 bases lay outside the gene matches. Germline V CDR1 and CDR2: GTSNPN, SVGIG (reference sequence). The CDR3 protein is CAWTRGGDYGYTF. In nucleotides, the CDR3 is TGTGCCTGGACGAGAGGGGGCGACTATGGCTACACCTTC. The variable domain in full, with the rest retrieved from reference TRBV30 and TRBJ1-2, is SQTIHQWPATLVQPVGSPLSLECTVEGTSNPNLYWYRQAAGRGLQLLFYSVGIGQISSEVPQNLSASRPQDRQFILSSKKLLLSDSGFYLCAWTRGGDYGYTFGSGTRLTVV.

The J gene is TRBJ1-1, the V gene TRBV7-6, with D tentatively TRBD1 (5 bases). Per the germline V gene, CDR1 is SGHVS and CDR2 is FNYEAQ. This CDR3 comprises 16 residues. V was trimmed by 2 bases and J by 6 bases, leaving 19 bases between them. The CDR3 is CASSLPLQTKGAEAFF. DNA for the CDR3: TGTGCCAGCAGCTTACCATTACAGACCAAAGGGGCTGAAGCTTTCTTT.

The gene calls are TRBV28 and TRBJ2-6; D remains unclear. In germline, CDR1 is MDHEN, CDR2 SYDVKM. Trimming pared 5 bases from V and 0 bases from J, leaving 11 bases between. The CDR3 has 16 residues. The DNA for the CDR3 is TGTGCCAGCAGTCTCATCCTACTCTCTGGGGCCAACGTCCTGACTTTC. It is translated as CASSLILLSGANVLTF.